These 24 T cell receptor beta chains share one sample of origin, sequenced in a study of T-cell reconstitution after alpha-beta-depleted transplantation in children. Preparation of the TCRbeta library was carried out with unique molecular identifiers. MiXCR, applied by TCRdb to the PCR reads, yields one record per CDR3 protein. Among around 450,000 distinct CDR3 sequences, 8% to 11% were seen once, and the ten largest hold roughly 2%. The sequences come from PBMCs, collected before TCRalphabeta/CD19-depleted stem cell transplant. These receptors were obtained from a child younger than 10 with inherited bone marrow failure, due to receive a stem cell transplant.

This clonotype was seen at least ten times. The V and J genes are TRBV9 and TRBJ2-2, with a tentative D call TRBD2 (5 bases). Trimming shortened V by 0 bases and J by 6 bases, and 15 bases separated the two germline ends. The CDR3 is made up of 16 amino acids. Per the germline V gene, CDR1 is SGDLS and CDR2 is YYNGEE. CDR3 protein: CASSVVQAVGAGELFF. The CDR3 DNA is TGTGCCAGCAGCGTAGTTCAAGCGGTAGGAGCCGGGGAGCTGTTTTTT. The whole variable domain, filled in from reference TRBV9 and TRBJ2-2, reads DSGVTQTPKHLITATGQRVTLRCSPRSGDLSVYWYQQSLDQGLQFLIQYYNGEERAKGNILERFSAQQFPDLHSELNLSSLELGDSALYFCASSVVQAVGAGELFFGEGSRLTVL.

The gene calls are TRBV29-1 and TRBJ2-4, with TRBD2 as a possible D gene (6 bases). The CDR3 is 12 residues long. V was shortened by 6 bases and J by 7 bases, with 13 bases between the two germline ends. Germline V gives CDR1 SQVTM, CDR2 ANQGSEA. CDR3 sequence (DNA): TGCAGCGTCTCCTCGGAGGGGAACATTCAGTACTTC. Its translation is CSVSSEGNIQYF.

This clonotype has a count of ten or more. The chain uses TRBV13 and TRBJ2-2; 10 bases match TRBD2. With V trimmed by 5 bases and J by 6 bases, 0 bases remained unmatched. The CDR3 covers 13 residues. The V gene's germline CDR1 is PRHDT and CDR2 FYEKMQ (reference sequence). The CDR3 DNA reads TGTGCCAGCAGCGGACTAGCGGCCGGGGAGCTGTTTTTT. Its protein product is CASSGLAAGELFF.

V gene TRBV5-4 combines with J gene TRBJ2-7, with D unresolved. CDR1 is SGHNT, CDR2 YYREEE, per germline (reference sequence). The CDR3 has 14 amino acids. V was cut by 0 bases and J by 5 bases, with 12 bases left in between. Here the CDR3 DNA reads TGTGCCAGCAGCTTGGCCGGTATAGTCCACGAGCAGTACTTC. Its translation is CASSLAGIVHEQYF.

The chain is built from TRBV12-3 or TRBV12-4 and TRBJ2-5; tentative D call: TRBD1 (6 bases). The CDR3 loop spans 14 amino acids. Trimming took off 2 bases at V and 4 bases at J, with 11 bases between the two ends. Here the CDR3 DNA reads TGTGCCAGCAGTTTAACAGGGTGTGGAGAGACCCAGTACTTC. It codes for CASSLTGCGETQYF.

The table lists this clonotype with many counts. The V call is TRBV19, the J call TRBJ2-4, with 7 nucleotides matching TRBD2. Germline V gene data show CDR1 as LNHDA and CDR2 as SQIVND (reference sequence). The CDR3 covers 16 residues. V lost 5 bases, J lost 0 bases, and 7 bases stayed unmatched. In DNA, the CDR3 is TGTGCCAGTAGTCGACTAGCCCACATAGCCAAAAACATTCAGTACTTC. Translating gives CASSRLAHIAKNIQYF.

This clonotype came up many times. The chain employs TRBV3-1 and TRBJ1-1; D perhaps matches TRBD1 (5 bases). V was pared by 1 base and J by 3 bases, with 9 bases between. The length of the CDR3 is 14 residues. CDR1 is LGHDT and CDR2 is YNNKEL in the germline V gene (reference sequence). DNA of the CDR3: TGTGCCAGCAGCCAAGGTGGGGGGGACACTGAAGCTTTCTTT. It codes for CASSQGGGDTEAFF. Full variable domain (rest looked up from reference TRBV3-1 and TRBJ1-1): DTAVSQTPKYLVTQMGNDKSIKCEQNLGHDTMYWYKQDSKKFLKIMFSYNNKELIINETVPNRFSPKSPDKAHLNLHINSLELGDSAVYFCASSQGGGDTEAFFGQGTRLTVV.

This clonotype was observed a handful of times. The chain combines TRBV12-3 or TRBV12-4 with TRBJ2-5, with D possibly being TRBD2 (5 bases). V was trimmed by 3 bases and J by 5 bases, leaving 10 bases between them. The CDR3 totals 13 residues. The CDR3 coding sequence is TGTGCCAGCAGTTTGGCGACGGGGGAGACCCAGTACTTC. Encoded protein: CASSLATGETQYF.

This clonotype has a count of ten or more. The chain has TRBV20-1 and TRBJ2-5, with no clear D. Germline CDR1 and CDR2: DFQATT and SNEGSKA (reference sequence). The V end was cut by 4 bases, the J end by 4 bases, with 13 bases between. The CDR3 loop spans 13 amino acids. CDR3 protein: CSAKVDVGETQYF. The CDR3 DNA reads TGCAGTGCTAAAGTGGACGTCGGAGAGACCCAGTACTTC.

This clonotype has at least ten counts. The V gene is TRBV9, the J gene TRBJ2-5, with D uncertain. V dropped 0 bases and J dropped 5 bases, with 11 bases sitting between them. There are 14 residues in the CDR3. CDR1 is SGDLS, CDR2 YYNGEE, per germline. CDR3 loop: CASSVAAIGETQYF. The CDR3 DNA reads as TGTGCCAGCAGCGTAGCCGCCATTGGGGAGACCCAGTACTTC.

In this sample, this clonotype turned up many times. The V gene is TRBV29-1, the J gene TRBJ1-4; D remains ambiguous. Per germline, CDR1 SQVTM and CDR2 ANQGSEA. This CDR3 is built from 14 residues. V was clipped by 4 bases and J by 7 bases, with 16 bases between them. The CDR3 protein is CSVVANTLGEKLFF. In DNA form, the CDR3 reads TGCAGCGTTGTTGCGAATACCCTGGGTGAAAAACTGTTTTTT. Based on the CDR3 plus reference TRBV29-1 and TRBJ1-4, the full variable domain is SAVISQKPSRDICQRGTSLTIQCQVDSQVTMMFWYRQQPGQSLTLIATANQGSEATYESGFVIDKFPISRPNLTFSTLTVSNMSPEDSSIYLCSVVANTLGEKLFFGSGTQLSVL.

The sample holds many counts of this clonotype. V usage is TRBV11-2 and J usage is TRBJ2-5; D is uncertain. This CDR3 is 16 amino acids long. Per germline, CDR1 SGHAT and CDR2 FQNNGV. Trimming removed 1 base at V and 3 bases at J, with 15 bases between. This CDR3 reads CASSLAGFPLEETQYF. The CDR3 region has the DNA TGTGCCAGCAGCTTAGCGGGCTTCCCCCTCGAAGAGACCCAGTACTTC. The full variable domain, in which reference TRBV11-2 and TRBJ2-5 provide the parts outside the CDR3, is EAGVAQSPRYKIIEKRQSVAFWCNPISGHATLYWYQQILGQGPKLLIQFQNNGVVDDSQLPKDRFSAERLKGVDSTLKIQPAKLEDSAVYLCASSLAGFPLEETQYFGPGTRLLVL.

This clonotype showed up many times. The CDR3 reads CASSPEALQGNGYTF. The CDR3 DNA follows: TGTGCCAGCTCACCAGAAGCTTTACAGGGTAATGGCTACACCTTC. The genes are TRBV18 and TRBJ1-2, with D tentatively TRBD1 (6 bases). V lost 2 bases to trimming and J lost 6 bases, with 16 bases between them. The CDR3 contains 15 residues. The germline V gene encodes CDR1 KGHSH and CDR2 LQKENI.

At least ten counts were recorded for this clonotype. This chain connects TRBV18 to TRBJ2-7; no definite D call. In germline, CDR1 is KGHSH, CDR2 LQKENI. The CDR3 covers 11 residues. Trimming stripped 3 bases from V and 6 bases from J, with 6 bases between. CDR3 nucleotides: TGTGCCAGCTCACCTTCGGGCGAGCAGTACTTC. Protein sequence: CASSPSGEQYF. The full variable domain, with the rest looked up from reference TRBV18 and TRBJ2-7, is NAGVMQNPRHLVRRRGQEARLRCSPMKGHSHVYWYRQLPEEGLKFMVYLQKENIIDESGMPKERFSAEFPKEGPSILRIQQVVRGDSAAYFCASSPSGEQYFGPGTRLTVT.

The table lists this clonotype with a few counts. The rearrangement links TRBV20-1 to TRBJ1-1, with TRBD1 matching over 7 bases. After removal of 6 bases from V and 1 base from J, the junction contained 17 bases not matched to a gene. The length of the CDR3 is 17 residues. Germline lookup yields CDR1 DFQATT and CDR2 SNEGSKA (reference sequence). CDR3 region: CSAPPPRWTGTNTEAFF. The CDR3 nucleotides are TGCAGTGCCCCTCCCCCCCGATGGACAGGAACGAACACTGAAGCTTTCTTT.

The rearrangement links TRBV5-1 to TRBJ2-2; tentatively, D is TRBD2 (5 bases). This CDR3 comprises 16 residues. Between the trimmed V and J ends, which lost 5 bases and 3 bases, there was a span of 17 bases. Germline V gene data show CDR1 as SGHRS and CDR2 as YFSETQ. DNA of the CDR3: TGCGCCAGCAGTCCTTCAACTAGGACCCACACCGGGGAGCTGTTTTTT. The encoded protein is CASSPSTRTHTGELFF.

This clonotype occurred many times. The rearrangement links TRBV4-3 to TRBJ2-5; D unclear. CDR1 is LGHNA and CDR2 is YSLEER in the germline V gene. CDR3 length: 15 residues. V gave up 0 bases and J gave up 5 bases, with 13 bases separating them. The CDR3 coding sequence is TGCGCCAGCAGCCAAGAATTGGCGACCGGGGAGACCCAGTACTTC. Protein product: CASSQELATGETQYF.

This clonotype was recorded at least ten times. The chain links TRBV15 to TRBJ1-6; 8 positions agree with TRBD1. The CDR3 spans 16 residues. Germline values: CDR1 LNHNV, CDR2 YYDKDF (reference sequence). J gave up 11 bases and V 5 bases, and 14 bases lay outside the gene matches. The CDR3 sequence is CATSLEQTGVNPPLHF. The CDR3 coding sequence is TGTGCCACCAGCTTAGAACAGACAGGGGTAAATCCACCCCTCCACTTT.

The V call is TRBV20-1, the J call TRBJ1-1; D is ambiguous. Germline CDR1 is DFQATT and CDR2 is SNEGSKA (reference sequence). Trimming took 3 bases from V and 7 from J, leaving 12 bases between them. The CDR3 spans 12 residues. CDR3 coding DNA: TGCAGTGCTAGGTACTCGGGGATTGAAGCTTTCTTT. This codes for CSARYSGIEAFF.

This clonotype has at least ten counts. The chain combines TRBV28 with TRBJ1-5; 7 bases are a match to TRBD1. CDR3 size: 16 residues. The V gene's germline CDR1 is MDHEN and CDR2 SYDVKM. Trimming at V came to 2 bases and at J to 6 bases, leaving 10 bases not matched to a gene. DNA for the CDR3: TGTGCCAGCAGTTTAAGGCCCAGGGGGATAATTCAGCCCCAGCATTTT. This gives the protein CASSLRPRGIIQPQHF.

This rearrangement joins TRBV7-2 to TRBJ2-7; D unresolved. The ends were cut back, 5 bases at V and 0 bases at J, with 14 bases in the middle. The CDR3 spans 15 residues. Germline-derived CDR1 and CDR2 are SGHTA and FQGNSA. DNA for the CDR3: TGTGCCAGCAGCCTAGTCCCCGACGACTCCTACGAGCAGTACTTC. It yields the protein CASSLVPDDSYEQYF.

This clonotype was picked up a small number of times. The rearrangement uses TRBV6-1 and TRBJ2-7; TRBD1 agrees at 8 bases. V gave up 0 bases and J gave up 2 bases; unmatched junction bases: 12. This CDR3 is built from 18 residues. The germline CDR1 and CDR2 sequences are MNHNS and SASEGT. The CDR3 DNA reads as TGTGCCAGCAGTGAAGCACCTGCGGACAGGGAAGGAACCTACGAGCAGTACTTC. Translation gives CASSEAPADREGTYEQYF.

This clonotype was counted only a few times. This sequence joins TRBV27 and TRBJ2-7, with 10 bases identical to TRBD1. The CDR3 runs to 16 residues. Trimming took 4 bases from V and 3 from J; bases not matched to a gene: 9. Germline V gene data show CDR1 as MNHEY and CDR2 as SMNVEV (reference sequence). The DNA of the CDR3 is TGTGCCAGCAGTTACCTTACCGGGACAGGGGTCTACGAGCAGTACTTC. Translation: CASSYLTGTGVYEQYF.

This clonotype was observed many times. V is TRBV29-1 and J is TRBJ1-2; possible D gene TRBD1, 6 bases. V lost 6 bases and J 8 bases, leaving 13 bases between the germline ends. The CDR3 extends over 11 amino acids. CDR1 is SQVTM and CDR2 is ANQGSEA in the germline V gene. The CDR3 protein is CSVEGGGGYTF. CDR3 DNA sequence: TGCAGCGTGGAGGGGGGGGGCGGCTACACCTTC.